A selection of T cell receptor beta chains follows, all from one sample in a study of blood T cells in healthy people across ages. MiXCR, run by TCRdb on the 5' RACE reads, gives a single entry per CDR3 protein. This table holds 500,000 to 600,000 distinct CDR3 sequences, approximately 27% found once. Sequencing was performed on blood. These receptor sequences come from a woman in her 70s in good health. Both conserved end residues are part of each CDR3. Fields, in order: V gene, clone size, J gene, CDR3 protein. The size entry is marked missing in some rows and otherwise reads once, few, many or a size class.

V: TRBV3-1
size: NA
J: NA
CDR3: CASSQRPRAQNNEQFF

V: TRBV5-1
size: NA
J: TRBJ1-3
CDR3: CASKGSGNTIYF

V: TRBV20-1
size: few
J: TRBJ1-4
CDR3: CSAAGSPNEKLFF

V: TRBV5-1
size: NA
J: TRBJ2-7
CDR3: CASSLVGTSSYEQYF

V: TRBV15
size: few
J: TRBJ2-1
CDR3: CATSRAGEQFF

V: TRBV6-5
size: once
J: TRBJ1-2
CDR3: CASSPPGQGGYTF

V: TRBV7-6
size: NA
J: TRBJ2-3
CDR3: CASVAGLLTDTQYF

V: TRBV4-1
size: few
J: TRBJ2-3
CDR3: CASSRYHTMGSTDTQYF

V: TRBV3-1
size: NA
J: TRBJ2-5
CDR3: CASSSLGVLDSQETQYF

V: TRBV7-9
size: NA
J: TRBJ2-2
CDR3: CASSSALGDTGRELFF

V: TRBV7-2
size: few
J: TRBJ2-7
CDR3: CASSLSAVYEQYF

V: TRBV6-2/TRBV6-3
size: NA
J: TRBJ2-5
CDR3: CASSYSGSQETQYF

V: TRBV5-1
size: few
J: TRBJ2-5
CDR3: CASSYFGQVQETQYF

V: TRBV6-5
size: few
J: TRBJ2-5
CDR3: CASSYGVIQETQYF

V: TRBV20-1
size: NA
J: TRBJ1-2
CDR3: CSARDRGHWYGYTF

V: TRBV29-1
size: NA
J: TRBJ2-5
CDR3: CSVRDPGGEGQYF

V: TRBV20-1
size: NA
J: TRBJ2-7
CDR3: CSATDRDPYEQYF

V: TRBV4-1
size: few
J: TRBJ2-3
CDR3: CASSQDYRGPDTQYF

V: TRBV7-7
size: NA
J: TRBJ1-3
CDR3: CASSPLSSSGNTIYF

V: TRBV12-3/TRBV12-4
size: NA
J: TRBJ2-2
CDR3: CASSADRAPGELFF

V: TRBV20-1
size: NA
J: TRBJ2-7
CDR3: CSARVMGSALGEQYF

V: TRBV29-1
size: many
J: TRBJ2-7
CDR3: CSVVLQGGMAYEQYF

V: TRBV2
size: few
J: TRBJ1-2
CDR3: CASGRENYGYTF

V: TRBV9
size: NA
J: TRBJ2-5
CDR3: CAGSRGLAGDETQYF

V: TRBV9
size: NA
J: TRBJ1-2
CDR3: CASSVVPPTNYGYTF

V: TRBV2
size: NA
J: TRBJ1-2
CDR3: CASSEGPNLYGYTF

V: TRBV6-5
size: few
J: TRBJ2-5
CDR3: CASSCSRTKPGTQYF

V: TRBV7-3
size: few
J: TRBJ2-5
CDR3: CASSLMGTSQETQYF

V: TRBV19
size: few
J: TRBJ1-2
CDR3: CASSAYPERGGSGYTF

V: TRBV20-1
size: few
J: TRBJ2-3
CDR3: CSSRDQGADTQYF

V: TRBV2
size: NA
J: TRBJ2-3
CDR3: CASSLSGVSSTDTQYF

V: TRBV20-1
size: few
J: TRBJ2-5
CDR3: CSARSEPGGPYNEQFF

V: TRBV12-3/TRBV12-4
size: few
J: TRBJ1-1
CDR3: CASSSIMNTEAFF

V: TRBV10-2
size: few
J: TRBJ2-7
CDR3: CASSSPADYEQYF

V: TRBV7-9
size: few
J: TRBJ2-1
CDR3: CASSLSTALTEQFF

V: TRBV7-6
size: NA
J: TRBJ2-1
CDR3: CASSYIWDDGEQFF